These 16 T cell receptor beta chains originate from one sample sequenced in a study of blood T cell repertoires in COVID-19. TCRdb keeps only in-frame clones here, not all; method: immunoSEQ multiplex PCR. The sample includes approximately 250,000 clones, approximately 85% seen only once; the top ten take approximately 9%. Sequencing was done on a sample of PBMCs or T cells enriched from blood (not recorded which). These receptors were collected from a woman between 50 and 59 years old with acute COVID-19.

The rearrangement uses TRBV6-5 and TRBJ1-5; 7 nucleotides align to TRBD1. V gave up 5 bases and J gave up 5 bases; unmatched junction bases: 9. CDR1 is MNHEY, CDR2 SVGAGI, per germline. The CDR3 has 15 amino acids. The chain's CDR3 is CASSPKGAGDQPQHF. The DNA for the CDR3 is TGTGCCAGCAGTCCCAAGGGGGCCGGGGATCAGCCCCAGCATTTT.

The J gene is TRBJ2-7, the V gene TRBV27, with 9 bases lining up with TRBD1. The V segment lost 6 bases and the J segment 2 bases; nucleotides outside the gene matches: 8. CDR3 length: 15 residues. Germline CDR1 and CDR2: MNHEY and SMNVEV (reference sequence). The DNA of the CDR3 is TGTGCCAGCAGCTCGGGACAGGGAAGGGCCTACGAGCAGTACTTC. It specifies CASSSGQGRAYEQYF.

The chain combines TRBV7-2 with TRBJ1-3; TRBD1 matches 8 bases. Per germline, CDR1 SGHTA and CDR2 FQGNSA. The CDR3 covers 15 residues. The ends lost 7 bases at V and 3 bases at J; junction bases unmatched: 8. CDR3 region: CASTFLTGGGNTIYF. CDR3 DNA sequence: TGTGCCAGCACCTTCCTAACAGGGGGTGGAAACACCATATATTTT.

The gene calls are TRBV4-3 and TRBJ1-4; the D is unclear. Germline V gene data show CDR1 as LGHNA and CDR2 as YSLEER. V lost 0 bases, J lost 5 bases, and 16 bases lay in between. The CDR3 extends over 17 amino acids. As DNA, the CDR3 is TGCGCCAGCAGCCAAGATTGGGCAGATAGTTTAAATGAAAAACTGTTTTTT. As protein: CASSQDWADSLNEKLFF.

J is TRBJ2-1 and V is TRBV3-1 (or the pseudogene TRBV3-2); D is unclear. The germline V and J ends were trimmed by 1 base and 5 bases, with 9 bases remaining between them. Per germline, CDR1 LGHDT and CDR2 YNNKEL (reference sequence). CDR3 length: 14 amino acids. The CDR3 nucleotides read TGTGCCAGCAGCCAAGTTCTCGCAGACAATGAGCAGTTCTTC. It yields the protein CASSQVLADNEQFF.

The gene calls are TRBV27 and TRBJ1-1; 8 bases agree with TRBD1. V lost 5 bases, J lost 7 bases, and 6 bases stayed unmatched. The CDR3 spans 13 residues. The germline gives CDR1 MNHEY, CDR2 SMNVEV (reference sequence). CDR3 nucleotide sequence: TGTGCCAGCAGTCCTTGGACAGGGCTTGAAGCTTTCTTT. Protein sequence: CASSPWTGLEAFF.

The chain combines TRBV30 with TRBJ1-2; 8 nucleotides line up with TRBD1. This CDR3 spans 15 amino acids. Germline loops: CDR1 GTSNPN, CDR2 SVGIG (reference sequence). J was trimmed by 1 base and V by 2 bases; bases with no gene match: 6. CDR3 DNA sequence: TGTGCCTGGAGTAGGCAGGGGGCAGTTAACTATGGCTACACCTTC. Translation: CAWSRQGAVNYGYTF.

The chain links TRBV19 to TRBJ1-6; 9 bases fit TRBD1. J lost 8 bases, V lost 5 bases, and 4 bases had no gene match. There are 14 residues in the CDR3. The germline gives CDR1 LNHDA, CDR2 SQIVND (reference sequence). The CDR3 DNA is TGTGCCAGTAGTGACCGGGACAGGGATTCACCCCTCCACTTT. This codes for CASSDRDRDSPLHF.

The CDR3 DNA reads TGTGCCTGGCAGGGAAAGTACGAGCAGTACTTC. Translating gives CAWQGKYEQYF. V gene TRBV30 combines with J gene TRBJ2-7, with a tentative D call TRBD1 (5 bases). The CDR3 is 11 amino acids. Trimming removed 5 bases at V and 4 bases at J, with 9 bases between. From germline, CDR1 is GTSNPN and CDR2 SVGIG (reference sequence).

The V and J genes are TRBV15 and TRBJ2-3; 9 bases match TRBD1. The CDR3 is 15 residues long. V was clipped by 3 bases and J by 10 bases; unmatched bases: 11. CDR1 is LNHNV, CDR2 YYDKDF, per germline (reference sequence). The CDR3 DNA is TGTGCCACCAGCAGTCCTGGACAGGGGTCGAGAGCGCAGTATTTT. It translates to CATSSPGQGSRAQYF.

This sequence joins TRBV5-1 and TRBJ1-4; 10 nucleotides match TRBD1. The CDR3 spans 14 residues. Germline CDR1 SGHRS, CDR2 YFSETQ. V was pared by 7 bases and J by 6 bases, with 6 bases of the junction left unmatched. The DNA for the CDR3 is TGCGCCAGCGGGGTCGGGACAGGGGATGAAAAACTGTTTTTT. Translating gives CASGVGTGDEKLFF.

The chain is built from TRBV10-3 and TRBJ1-2; TRBD1 agrees at 8 bases. CDR1 and CDR2 from the germline V gene are ENHRY and SYGVKD. Trimming at V came to 0 bases and at J to 3 bases, leaving 0 bases not matched to a gene. The CDR3 has 14 amino acids. The CDR3 spells CAISESTGDYGYTF. CDR3 coding DNA: TGTGCCATCAGTGAGTCGACAGGGGACTATGGCTACACCTTC.

The chain combines TRBV2 with TRBJ1-2, with TRBD1 identical over 9 bases. The CDR3 length is 13 residues. CDR1 and CDR2 (germline): SNHLY, FYNNEI. Trimming took 6 bases from V and 3 from J; bases not matched to a gene: 2. CDR3 nucleotides: TGTGCCAGCAGGGGACAGGGCCACTATGGCTACACCTTC. Translating it yields CASRGQGHYGYTF. Full variable domain (remainder filled in from reference TRBV2 and TRBJ1-2): EPEVTQTPSHQVTQMGQEVILRCVPISNHLYFYWYRQILGQKVEFLVSFYNNEISEKSEIFDDQFSVERPDGSNFTLKIRSTKLEDSAMYFCASRGQGHYGYTFGSGTRLTVV.

The chain couples TRBV7-8 to TRBJ2-7; TRBD2 aligns across 9 bases. Germline V gene data show CDR1 as SGHVS and CDR2 as FQNEAQ. The V and J ends lost 1 base and 3 bases, in that order; junction bases with no gene match: 1. CDR3 length: 14 amino acids. The CDR3 nucleotides read TGTGCCAGCAGCTTAGGACTAGCGGTCTACGAGCAGTACTTC. This translates into CASSLGLAVYEQYF.

J is TRBJ2-1 and V is TRBV7-2; TRBD2 aligns across 8 bases. There are 15 residues in the CDR3. J lost 4 bases, V lost 1 base, and 3 bases had no gene match. Germline V CDR1 and CDR2: SGHTA, FQGNSA. The DNA for the CDR3 is TGTGCCAGCAGCTTAGGCAGCGGGAGTTACAATGAGCAGTTCTTC. Amino acids: CASSLGSGSYNEQFF.

This CDR3 reads CASSLAGSSTDTQYF. The CDR3 bases are TGTGCCAGCAGCCTAGCGGGTTCTAGCACAGATACGCAGTATTTT. The V call is TRBV3-1 (or the pseudogene TRBV3-2), the J call TRBJ2-3; 7 bases align to TRBD2. Trimming cost V 4 bases and J 0 bases; bases outside gene matches: 4. Germline V lookup: CDR1 LGHDT, CDR2 YNNKEL (reference sequence). The length of the CDR3 is 15 residues.